The next 2 T cell receptor beta chains were all read from a single sample in a study of regulatory T cells in long-lasting Graves disease. Libraries of TCR beta came from iRepertoire HTBI primers plus Arm-PCR of CDR3 regions. TCRdb independently ran MiXCR on the multiplex PCR reads; one entry per CDR3 protein. This sample yields 350,000 to 400,000 distinct CDR3 sequences, of which 15% to 19% are seen a single time; approximately 21% belongs to the top ten. As to time point: newly diagnosed GD, antithyroid drugs for less than 3 months. Following extraction of RNA from PBMCs, that RNA was used to make the TCR library. Here the sequenced sample was peripheral blood mononuclear cells (PBMCs), taken at new diagnosis, from a patient treated with antithyroid drugs. These receptors all stem from a female donor with Graves disease.

Note on this clonotype: A much larger clone lies a single base off, so this may be a read error. The V gene is TRBV5-1, the J gene TRBJ2-2; 7 positions match TRBD2. This CDR3 region has 13 residues. Trimming cost V 7 bases and J 7 bases; bases outside gene matches: 7. Germline CDR1 and CDR2: SGHRS and YFSETQ. CDR3 in amino acids: CASGWEGIGELFF. The CDR3 DNA follows: TGCGCCAGCGGCTGGGAGGGGATCGGGGAGCTGTTTTTT.

This clonotype was recorded at least ten times. This chain joins TRBV10-3 and TRBJ2-1; 9 nucleotides align to TRBD2. The CDR3 contains 15 residues. CDR1 ENHRY and CDR2 SYGVKD come from the germline V gene. The V segment lost 7 bases and the J segment 8 bases; nucleotides outside the gene matches: 12. The CDR3 DNA is TGTGCCATCACCCGTAGCGGGAGACTCGCCGATGAGCAGTTCTTC. Translated: CAITRSGRLADEQFF.